The 26 T cell receptor beta chains below all came from one sample that was sequenced in a study of blood T cell repertoires in COVID-19 (dated by TCRdb to 2020 to 2021). The library was prepared using the immunoSEQ multiplex PCR assay. TCRdb stores this immuneACCESS table with in-frame sequences only. Part of the clones is absent; in the studies checked, under half of the shortfall reflects unresolved V genes, and no reason is known for the rest. For this sample there are fewer than 400,000 clones; around nine tenths appear just once. About 4% of the sample comes from the top ten. Sequencing was performed on PBMCs or T cells enriched from blood (not recorded which). These receptors originate from a woman in her twenties or thirties who had been exposed to COVID-19.

This clone was seen a single time. The V gene is TRBV7-9, the J gene TRBJ1-3, with D perhaps TRBD1 (6 bases). Germline CDR1 reads SEHNR; CDR2 reads FQNEAQ (reference sequence). V lost 1 base, J lost 2 bases, and 12 bases lay in between. This CDR3 has 16 residues. CDR3 coding DNA: TGTGCCAGCAGCTTAGACACAGGGAAAGCTGGAAACACCATATATTTT. Residues: CASSLDTGKAGNTIYF.

The chain combines TRBV12-3 or TRBV12-4 with TRBJ2-7; D not resolved. The CDR3 contains 12 residues. Trimming left V 8 bases short and J 2 bases short, with 10 bases between. The CDR3 DNA is TGTGCCAGCGGCCAGGTTCCCTACGAGCAGTACTTC. Protein: CASGQVPYEQYF.

This chain links TRBV7-2 with TRBJ2-5; 9 positions match TRBD2. The CDR3 is 16 residues long. J was trimmed by 2 bases and V by 1 base; bases with no gene match: 5. The germline V gene encodes CDR1 SGHTA and CDR2 FQGNSA. CDR3 nucleotide sequence: TGTGCCAGCAGCTTAGGGGTAGCGGGGGAGCAAGAGACCCAGTACTTC. Amino acids: CASSLGVAGEQETQYF.

A few counts support this clone. The chain joins TRBV5-1 to TRBJ1-2, with 9 bases fitting TRBD1. The V and J ends lost 4 bases and 4 bases, in that order; junction bases with no gene match: 5. The CDR3 sequence is 14 residues long. Germline CDR1 SGHRS, CDR2 YFSETQ. CDR3 bases: TGCGCCAGCAGCACAGGACAGGGGAGCTATGGCTACACCTTC. Its protein product is CASSTGQGSYGYTF.

The chain combines TRBV5-5 with TRBJ1-2, with D perhaps TRBD1 (5 bases). The V gene's germline CDR1 is SGHKS and CDR2 YYEKEE (reference sequence). CDR3 size: 16 residues. V was trimmed by 4 bases and J by 5 bases, leaving 21 bases between them. The CDR3 reads CASSPLIGGQGYGYTF. The CDR3, as DNA: TGTGCCAGCAGCCCCCTAATCGGAGGGCAGGGATATGGCTACACCTTC.

This chain connects TRBV7-3 to TRBJ1-3; tentatively, D is TRBD1 (5 bases). V lost 11 bases and J 4 bases, leaving 18 bases between the germline ends. The CDR3 has 14 amino acids. The germline CDR1 and CDR2 sequences are SGHTA and FQGTGA. The CDR3 DNA sequence: TGTGCCTCGGGGGACGGGTCCGGCGGAAACACCATATATTTT. Translation gives CASGDGSGGNTIYF.

This clone has just one count. The genes are TRBV7-8 and TRBJ1-1; no reliable D call. Trimming pared 1 base from V and 6 bases from J, leaving 9 bases between. CDR1 and CDR2 from the germline V gene are SGHVS and FQNEAQ. The CDR3 covers 13 residues. This CDR3 reads CASSLVGHPEAFF. DNA for the CDR3: TGTGCCAGCAGCTTAGTTGGGCACCCTGAAGCTTTCTTT. Based on the CDR3 plus reference TRBV7-8 and TRBJ1-1, the full variable domain is GAGVSQSPRYKVAKRGQDVALRCDPISGHVSLFWYQQALGQGPEFLTYFQNEAQLDKSGLPSDRFFAERPEGSVSTLKIQRTQQEDSAVYLCASSLVGHPEAFFGQGTRLTVV.

The chain recombines TRBV4-3 with TRBJ2-2; D perhaps matches TRBD2 (7 bases). V lost 0 bases to trimming and J lost 6 bases, with 11 bases between them. From germline, CDR1 is LGHNA and CDR2 YSLEER. The CDR3 is made up of 15 amino acids. The CDR3 here is CASSQDRGGAGELFF. CDR3 sequence (DNA): TGCGCCAGCAGCCAAGATCGCGGGGGCGCCGGGGAGCTGTTTTTT.

This sequence joins TRBV5-1 and TRBJ2-3; 8 positions agree with TRBD1. The V gene's germline CDR1 is SGHRS and CDR2 YFSETQ. J lost 5 bases, V lost 3 bases, and 8 bases had no gene match. The CDR3 sequence is 15 residues long. CDR3 loop: CASSYQGAPIDTQYF. CDR3 bases: TGCGCCAGCAGCTACCAGGGGGCGCCGATAGATACGCAGTATTTT.

CDR3 in amino acids: CAWSPRTLETQPQHF. Written as DNA, the CDR3 is TGTGCCTGGAGTCCCCGGACACTGGAAACTCAGCCCCAGCATTTT. The genes are TRBV30 and TRBJ1-5; TRBD1 is a possible D gene (5 bases). This CDR3 spans 15 amino acids. Germline values: CDR1 GTSNPN, CDR2 SVGIG (reference sequence). V lost 2 bases and J lost 6, with 17 bases in between.

V gene TRBV15 combines with J gene TRBJ1-2, with D possibly TRBD1 on 6 matching bases. The CDR3 consists of 15 residues. Germline assignment: CDR1 LNHNV and CDR2 YYDKDF (reference sequence). The V end was cut by 3 bases, the J end by 2 bases, with 13 bases between. CDR3 loop: CATSRATTGNYGYTF. CDR3 nucleotides: TGTGCCACCAGCAGGGCCACAACAGGGAACTATGGCTACACCTTC.

The rearrangement joins TRBV27 to TRBJ1-2; TRBD1 agrees at 8 bases. This CDR3 spans 13 amino acids. Losses at the gene ends were 4 bases for V and 4 bases for J; bases not matched to a gene: 2. From germline, CDR1 is MNHEY and CDR2 SMNVEV (reference sequence). CDR3 residues: CASSSDRGYGYTF. The DNA of the CDR3 is TGTGCCAGCAGTTCTGACAGGGGCTATGGCTACACCTTC.

About this clone itself: This sample includes further DNA sequences coding for the same CDR3. The V call is TRBV18, the J call TRBJ1-1, with no clear D. Trimming took 0 bases from V and 4 from J, leaving 6 bases between them. This CDR3 contains 13 residues. Germline assignment: CDR1 KGHSH and CDR2 LQKENI. CDR3 amino acids: CASSPPGGTEAFF. In DNA, the CDR3 is TGTGCCAGCTCACCACCGGGAGGCACTGAAGCTTTCTTT.

The chain is built from TRBV2 and TRBJ2-7, with 7 nucleotides matching TRBD2. This CDR3 contains 15 residues. Trimming cost V 6 bases and J 3 bases; bases outside gene matches: 11. The germline V gene has CDR1 SNHLY and CDR2 FYNNEI. CDR3 amino acids: CASRLRGGGNYEQYF. CDR3 in DNA: TGTGCCAGCAGGCTTAGGGGCGGGGGTAACTACGAGCAGTACTTC.

This sequence joins TRBV28 and TRBJ1-1; 7 bases match TRBD1. The CDR3 contains 14 residues. V lost 3 bases, J lost 3 bases, and 4 bases stayed unmatched. Germline loops: CDR1 MDHEN, CDR2 SYDVKM. This CDR3 is CASSLTGWDTEAFF. The CDR3, as DNA: TGTGCCAGCAGTTTGACAGGGTGGGACACTGAAGCTTTCTTT. The full variable domain, in which reference TRBV28 and TRBJ1-1 provide the parts outside the CDR3, is DVKVTQSSRYLVKRTGEKVFLECVQDMDHENMFWYRQDPGLGLRLIYFSYDVKMKEKGDIPEGYSVSREKKERFSLILESASTNQTSMYLCASSLTGWDTEAFFGQGTRLTVV.

The chain links TRBV4-1 to TRBJ1-1; 7 bases match TRBD1. The CDR3 runs to 16 residues. Germline loops: CDR1 MGHRA, CDR2 YSYEKL. After removal of 4 bases from V and 1 base from J, the junction contained 9 bases not matched to a gene. Written as DNA, the CDR3 is TGCGCCAGCAGCCGGGATACAGGGGCGACGAACACTGAAGCTTTCTTT. Encoded protein: CASSRDTGATNTEAFF.

Only a few counts were recorded for this clone. The chain links TRBV30 to TRBJ2-7; D is possibly TRBD2 (5 bases). V lost 0 bases and J 6 bases, leaving 18 bases between the germline ends. From germline, CDR1 is GTSNPN and CDR2 SVGIG (reference sequence). The CDR3 covers 15 residues. CDR3 sequence: CAWSVNRGRLREQYF. CDR3 coding DNA: TGTGCCTGGAGTGTAAACCGGGGTCGACTCCGCGAGCAGTACTTC.

The V and J genes are TRBV7-2 and TRBJ1-4; 9 bases are a match to TRBD1. Germline V gene sequence: CDR1 SGHTA, CDR2 FQGNSA. This CDR3 contains 15 residues. V lost 2 bases, J lost 6 bases, and 4 bases stayed unmatched. CDR3 amino acids: CASSLYGTGYEKLFF. The CDR3 DNA is TGTGCCAGCAGCTTATATGGGACAGGGTATGAAAAACTGTTTTTT.

V and J are TRBV10-3 and TRBJ1-2, with 8 nucleotides matching TRBD1. This CDR3 comprises 15 residues. The V segment lost 2 bases and the J segment 9 bases; nucleotides outside the gene matches: 11. CDR1 is ENHRY, CDR2 SYGVKD, per germline. This chain's CDR3 is CAISEGRTGWMSYTF. For the CDR3, the DNA is TGTGCCATCAGTGAGGGGAGGACAGGGTGGATGAGCTACACCTTC.

The V call is TRBV11-3, the J call TRBJ2-1; the D gene is possibly TRBD2 (5 bases). Trimming removed 3 bases at V and 5 bases at J, with 8 bases between. Germline CDR1 is SGHNT and CDR2 is YENEEA. The CDR3 length is 13 residues. CDR3 sequence: CASSFMRDNEQFF. In DNA, the CDR3 is TGTGCCAGCAGCTTCATGCGGGACAATGAGCAGTTCTTC.

The chain carries TRBV6-5 and TRBJ2-7; 7 bases map to TRBD2. Germline CDR1 and CDR2: MNHEY and SVGAGI. This CDR3 is 15 amino acids long. After removal of 0 bases from V and 2 bases from J, the junction contained 4 bases not matched to a gene. CDR3 sequence (DNA): TGTGCCAGCAGTTACTCGTGGGGGACTACCTACGAGCAGTACTTC. This encodes CASSYSWGTTYEQYF.

This sequence joins TRBV19 and TRBJ1-5; the D is unclear. This CDR3 spans 15 amino acids. The germline V gene has CDR1 LNHDA and CDR2 SQIVND (reference sequence). V was trimmed by 7 bases and J by 0 bases, leaving 13 bases between them. The CDR3, as DNA: TGTGCCAGTAAGGCGGACTACTATAGCAATCAGCCCCAGCATTTT. The encoded protein is CASKADYYSNQPQHF.

This chain links TRBV5-1 with TRBJ2-7; 11 bases map to TRBD2. The CDR3 is 15 residues long. CDR1 SGHRS and CDR2 YFSETQ come from the germline V gene. Trimming at V came to 4 bases and at J to 2 bases, leaving 5 bases not matched to a gene. The CDR3 spells CASSVGLAVTYEQYF. DNA of the CDR3: TGCGCCAGCAGCGTGGGACTAGCGGTTACCTACGAGCAGTACTTC.

The chain couples TRBV11-2 to TRBJ1-1; D is unclear. The CDR3 contains 12 residues. CDR1 and CDR2 from the germline V gene are SGHAT and FQNNGV. The ends were cut back, 6 bases at V and 3 bases at J, with 8 bases in the middle. DNA of the CDR3: TGTGCCAGCAGTTACGGTGACACTGAAGCTTTCTTT. Its translation: CASSYGDTEAFF.

The chain recombines TRBV18 with TRBJ1-5; TRBD1 matches at 10 bases. Germline trimming cut 4 bases from V and 5 bases from J; bases unmatched to any gene: 2. CDR3 length equals 14 residues. Germline values: CDR1 KGHSH, CDR2 LQKENI. The CDR3 sequence: CASSRDRGDQPQHF. The CDR3 nucleotides read TGTGCCAGCTCACGGGACAGGGGTGATCAGCCCCAGCATTTT. Drawing the rest from reference TRBV18 and TRBJ1-5, the complete variable domain is NAGVMQNPRHLVRRRGQEARLRCSPMKGHSHVYWYRQLPEEGLKFMVYLQKENIIDESGMPKERFSAEFPKEGPSILRIQQVVRGDSAAYFCASSRDRGDQPQHFGDGTRLSIL.

This clone was observed once. The V and J genes are TRBV5-5 and TRBJ2-7, with TRBD2 matching 13 bases. This CDR3 spans 16 amino acids. Germline V gene lookup returns CDR1 SGHKS and CDR2 YYEKEE (reference sequence). Trimming removed 0 bases from V and 5 bases from J; junction bases left unmatched: 5. For the CDR3, the DNA is TGTGCCAGCAGCTTGGTACTAGCGGGGGGGCCACACGAGCAGTACTTC. It yields the protein CASSLVLAGGPHEQYF.